The clone carrying this T cell receptor beta chain came up many times. The data derive from a study of Graves' ophthalmopathy and Graves' hyperthyroidism. Beta-chain TCR CDR3 regions were amplified from RNA transcripts. Second-round multiplex PCR followed a first-round RT-PCR using HTBI primers. From the multiplex PCR reads, TCRdb called clonotypes with MiXCR, one entry per CDR3 protein. This sample carries about 380,000 distinct CDR3 sequences, approximately 15% of them seen once, and the ten largest clones take about 7%. J was trimmed by 3 bases and V by 3 bases; bases with no gene match: 5. CDR3 size: 14 residues. Germline V gene lookup returns CDR1 DFQATT and CDR2 SNEGSKA (reference sequence).

Input material: peripheral blood. This receptor was obtained from a woman aged 18-29 years with stable Graves' hyperthyroidism. The J gene is TRBJ1-2, the V gene TRBV20-1, with TRBD1 matching over 9 bases. The CDR3 DNA is TGCAGTGCTAGTTGGGACAGGGACGACTATGGCTACACCTTC. Translation: CSASWDRDDYGYTF.